These 21 T cell receptor beta chains came from one sample sequenced in a study of human T cells and chemical hapten exposure. Time point: patch test 1, 2 weeks after DPC sensitization. The treatment was: therapeutic diphenylcyclopropenone sensitization with weekly scalp DPC. TCRdb re-called the RACE reads with MiXCR, one entry per CDR3 protein. The table records under 450,000 distinct CDR3 sequences, roughly 5% of them present only once. Specimen: whole blood, collected in connection with sensitization to the hapten diphenylcyclopropenone (DPC). These receptors all come from a woman between 50 and 59 years old with alopecia areata. Some clones in this sample may be carry-over from other donors' samples.

Comments on this clonotype: It may be a read error: a sequence one base away is much more abundant. The chain has TRBV6-2 or TRBV6-3 and TRBJ2-1; TRBD2 might be the D (6 bases). The CDR3 is 15 residues long. The germline V gene has CDR1 MNHEY and CDR2 SVGEGT. Trimming cost V 8 bases and J 0 bases, with 14 bases left between them. In nucleotides, the CDR3 is TGTGCCAGCGGTCGGGACTTTAGCTCCTACAATGAGCAGTTCTTC. It encodes CASGRDFSSYNEQFF.

V is TRBV20-1 and J is TRBJ2-7; 7 nucleotides agree with TRBD2. With 0 bases clipped from V and 0 bases from J, the junction kept 8 bases outside the gene matches. The CDR3 runs to 16 residues. The germline CDR1 and CDR2 sequences are DFQATT and SNEGSKA (reference sequence). CDR3 DNA sequence: TGCAGTGCTAGAGATCTAGCGGCCGAAACCTCCTACGAGCAGTACTTC. It is translated as CSARDLAAETSYEQYF.

This clonotype was seen only a few times. The rearrangement uses TRBV6-5 and TRBJ2-1; 10 bases agree with TRBD2. Germline V gene sequence: CDR1 MNHEY, CDR2 SVGAGI. Losses at the gene ends were 2 bases for V and 10 bases for J; bases not matched to a gene: 5. This CDR3 is built from 14 residues. The CDR3, as DNA: TGTGCCAGCAGTTACAGTCTAGCGGGAGAAGAGCAGTTCTTC. The encoded protein is CASSYSLAGEEQFF.

V is TRBV18 and J is TRBJ2-4, with D unclear. Trimming pared 0 bases from V and 6 bases from J, leaving 12 bases between. The CDR3 length is 15 residues. Per germline, CDR1 KGHSH and CDR2 LQKENI. The CDR3 spells CASSPPLVSLNIQYF. The CDR3 coding sequence is TGTGCCAGCTCACCACCCCTTGTATCTTTAAACATTCAGTACTTC.

The chain is built from TRBV30 and TRBJ2-4; 12 bases map to TRBD2. V shed 0 bases and J 0 bases; nucleotides not matched to a gene: 12. Germline assignment: CDR1 GTSNPN and CDR2 SVGIG (reference sequence). This CDR3 comprises 20 residues. The CDR3 loop reads CAWSVVRASGRALAKNIQYF. DNA of the CDR3: TGTGCCTGGAGTGTAGTTCGGGCTAGCGGGAGGGCCCTAGCCAAAAACATTCAGTACTTC.

At least ten counts were recorded for this clonotype. V usage is TRBV10-1 and J usage is TRBJ2-7; D remains ambiguous. V was shortened by 4 bases and J by 4 bases, with 5 bases between the two germline ends. Germline loops: CDR1 WNHNN, CDR2 SYGVQD (reference sequence). The CDR3 consists of 11 residues. The CDR3 reads CASSAGYEQYF. Here the CDR3 DNA reads TGCGCCAGCAGTGCTGGATACGAGCAGTACTTC.

This clonotype has at least ten counts. V and J are TRBV27 and TRBJ1-4, with D possibly TRBD1 on 5 matching bases. From germline, CDR1 is MNHEY and CDR2 SMNVEV (reference sequence). Between the trimmed V and J ends, which lost 5 bases and 8 bases, there was a span of 15 bases. The CDR3 totals 14 residues. The CDR3 DNA is TGTGCCAGCAGTCCTATGGCCGGGGACGAAAAACTGTTTTTT. It codes for CASSPMAGDEKLFF.

In its sample, this clonotype was seen many times. The V gene is TRBV6-2 or TRBV6-3, the J gene TRBJ2-2; tentative D call: TRBD1 (6 bases). The germline V gene encodes CDR1 MNHEY and CDR2 SVGEGT. The CDR3 consists of 15 residues. Trimming pared 2 bases from V and 4 bases from J, leaving 11 bases between. The CDR3 region has the DNA TGTGCCAGCAGTTACCAACAGGGTGTCACCGGGGAGCTGTTTTTT. Its translation is CASSYQQGVTGELFF.

This clonotype showed up many times. The chain has TRBV11-2 and TRBJ2-1; D is ambiguous. Germline V CDR1 and CDR2: SGHAT, FQNNGV. Trimming took 5 bases from V and 0 from J, leaving 11 bases between them. The CDR3 consists of 15 residues. The DNA of the CDR3 is TGTGCCAGCAGCACCGCAGGAATCTCCTACAATGAGCAGTTCTTC. Translating gives CASSTAGISYNEQFF.

In this sample, this clonotype turned up many times. A single base separates this from a much larger clone, so it may be a read error. This chain links TRBV7-9 with TRBJ2-3; D not resolved. The CDR3 totals 12 residues. Germline loops: CDR1 SEHNR, CDR2 FQNEAQ (reference sequence). Trimming pared 6 bases from V and 0 bases from J, leaving 4 bases between. The CDR3 DNA reads as TGTGCCAGCAGTGCTAGCACAGATACGCAGTATTTT. Protein sequence: CASSASTDTQYF.

This clonotype was detected ten times or more. The V call is TRBV25-1, the J call TRBJ2-1; D is undetermined. Germline V gene sequence: CDR1 MGHDK, CDR2 SYGVNS. The CDR3 spans 13 residues. V dropped 2 bases and J dropped 4 bases, with 6 bases sitting between them. CDR3 nucleotides: TGTGCCAGCAGTGAAAGGCCTTACAATGAGCAGTTCTTC. Translated: CASSERPYNEQFF.

The chain recombines TRBV6-2 or TRBV6-3 with TRBJ2-2; 9 positions match TRBD1. The germline CDR1 and CDR2 sequences are MNHEY and SVGEGT. The CDR3 runs to 15 residues. V was pared by 4 bases and J by 6 bases, with 6 bases of the junction left unmatched. The CDR3 DNA is TGTGCCAGCAGTTTGCTGGGACAGGGCCCCGGGGAGCTGTTTTTT. Translation gives CASSLLGQGPGELFF.

This clonotype was observed at least ten times. A read error may produce the germline difference seen at one junction end. The V and J genes are TRBV6-2 or TRBV6-3 and TRBJ1-1, with D perhaps matching TRBD1 (5 bases). CDR1 and CDR2 (germline): MNHEY, SVGEGT. This CDR3 is 13 amino acids long. CDR3 residues: CGSSLGPNTEAFF. The CDR3 DNA follows: TGTGGCAGCAGTCTGGGGCCGAACACTGAAGCTTTCTTT.

The V call is TRBV9, the J call TRBJ2-1, with TRBD2 identical over 9 bases. The V gene end was trimmed by 0 bases and the J gene end by 3 bases; junction bases not matched to a gene: 1. This CDR3 comprises 15 residues. Germline V gene lookup returns CDR1 SGDLS and CDR2 YYNGEE. Here the CDR3 reads CASSVASGNYNEQFF. The CDR3 DNA reads TGTGCCAGCAGCGTAGCTAGCGGGAACTACAATGAGCAGTTCTTC.

This clonotype was counted a few times. The J gene is TRBJ2-3, the V gene TRBV29-1; 8 bases are a match to TRBD2. Germline lookup yields CDR1 SQVTM and CDR2 ANQGSEA. Trimming cost V 6 bases and J 5 bases; bases outside gene matches: 7. The CDR3 has 13 residues. The CDR3 reads CSVRAGAVDTQYF. The CDR3 bases are TGCAGCGTACGAGCGGGAGCGGTAGATACGCAGTATTTT.

The chain couples TRBV28 to TRBJ1-2; TRBD1 matches 8 bases. V trimming: 7 bases; J trimming: 3 bases; junction bases outside the gene matches: 7. This CDR3 is 14 amino acids long. In germline, CDR1 is MDHEN, CDR2 SYDVKM. The DNA for the CDR3 is TGTGCCAGCAAAGGACAGGGTGATTACTATGGCTACACCTTC. Residues: CASKGQGDYYGYTF.

There are a few counts of this clonotype. The gene calls are TRBV18 and TRBJ1-5, with D unclear. CDR1 and CDR2 (germline): KGHSH, LQKENI. Trimming took 3 bases from V and 5 from J, leaving 8 bases between them. This CDR3 is 13 amino acids long. CDR3 region: CASSPTTYQPQHF. CDR3 coding DNA: TGTGCCAGCTCACCCACCACATATCAGCCCCAGCATTTT.

There are many counts of this clonotype. The genes are TRBV20-1 and TRBJ2-7; D is possibly TRBD1 or TRBD2 (5 bases each). CDR3 size: 12 residues. Trimming pared 5 bases from V and 4 bases from J, leaving 12 bases between. Germline lookup yields CDR1 DFQATT and CDR2 SNEGSKA (reference sequence). The CDR3 coding sequence is TGCAGTGCTCCTTGGGGACCTTACGAGCAGTACTTC. As protein: CSAPWGPYEQYF.

Many counts were recorded for this clonotype. The chain recombines TRBV20-1 with TRBJ1-6, with a possible D match to TRBD1 (5 bases). Per germline, CDR1 DFQATT and CDR2 SNEGSKA (reference sequence). V lost 5 bases, J lost 9 bases, and 17 bases lay in between. CDR3 length equals 14 residues. This chain's CDR3 is CSAPPGRRGSPLHF. DNA for the CDR3: TGCAGTGCTCCGCCGGGACGGAGGGGTTCACCCCTCCACTTT.

Many counts were recorded for this clonotype. The chain recombines TRBV29-1 with TRBJ1-6, with D maybe TRBD1 (6 bases). Trimming took 6 bases from V and 9 from J, leaving 18 bases between them. CDR1 SQVTM and CDR2 ANQGSEA come from the germline V gene. The CDR3 length is 14 residues. The CDR3 here is CSVQAGTQGSPLHF. Here the CDR3 DNA reads TGCAGCGTGCAAGCCGGGACACAGGGTTCACCCCTCCACTTT.

This clonotype was observed at least ten times. This chain joins TRBV15 and TRBJ2-3; possible D gene TRBD2, 6 bases. The CDR3 is made up of 17 amino acids. The V end was cut by 0 bases, the J end by 2 bases, with 15 bases between. Germline CDR1 LNHNV, CDR2 YYDKDF (reference sequence). The CDR3 reads CATSRDFASAYTDTQYF. CDR3 DNA sequence: TGTGCCACCAGCAGAGATTTCGCTAGCGCCTACACAGATACGCAGTATTTT.